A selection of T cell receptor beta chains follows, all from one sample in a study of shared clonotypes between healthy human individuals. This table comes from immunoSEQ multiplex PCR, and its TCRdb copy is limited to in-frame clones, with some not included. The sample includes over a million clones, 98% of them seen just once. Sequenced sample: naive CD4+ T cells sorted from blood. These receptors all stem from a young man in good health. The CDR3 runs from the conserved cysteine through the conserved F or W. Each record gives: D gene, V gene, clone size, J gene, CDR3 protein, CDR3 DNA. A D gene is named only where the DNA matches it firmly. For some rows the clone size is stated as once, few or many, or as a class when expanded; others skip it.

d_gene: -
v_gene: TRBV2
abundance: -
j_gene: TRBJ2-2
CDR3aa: CASSGASGATGELFF
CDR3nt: TGTGCCAGCAGCGGAGCCTCCGGAGCGACCGGGGAGCTGTTTTTT

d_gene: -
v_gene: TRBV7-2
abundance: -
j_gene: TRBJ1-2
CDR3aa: CASTREAGDGYTF
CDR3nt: TGTGCCAGCACCAGGGAGGCAGGGGATGGCTACACCTTC

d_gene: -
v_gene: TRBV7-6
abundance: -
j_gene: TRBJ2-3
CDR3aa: CASSSNRGPSTDTQYF
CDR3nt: TGTGCCAGCAGCTCCAATCGGGGGCCTAGCACAGATACGCAGTATTTT

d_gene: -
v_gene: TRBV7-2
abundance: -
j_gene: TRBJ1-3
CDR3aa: CASSFLGVLKGNTIYF
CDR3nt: TGTGCCAGCAGCTTTTTAGGGGTTTTGAAAGGAAACACCATATATTTT

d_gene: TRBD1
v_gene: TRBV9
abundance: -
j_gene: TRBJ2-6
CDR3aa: CASSVVRGPSGANVLTF
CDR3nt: TGTGCCAGCAGCGTAGTCAGGGGGCCCTCTGGGGCCAACGTCCTGACTTTC

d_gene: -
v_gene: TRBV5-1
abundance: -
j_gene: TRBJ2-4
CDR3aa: CASSQRGNPTFGDIQYF
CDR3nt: TGCGCCAGCAGTCAGAGAGGGAATCCCACTTTTGGAGACATTCAGTACTTC

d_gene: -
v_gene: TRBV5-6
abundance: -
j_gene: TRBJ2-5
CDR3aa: CASSYNEGQGLEETQYF
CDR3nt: TGTGCCAGCAGCTACAACGAAGGGCAGGGTCTGGAAGAGACCCAGTACTTC

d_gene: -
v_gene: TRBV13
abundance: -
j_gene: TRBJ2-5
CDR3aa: CASSLTGMTHQETQYF
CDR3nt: TGTGCCAGCAGCTTGACCGGGATGACGCATCAAGAGACCCAGTACTTC

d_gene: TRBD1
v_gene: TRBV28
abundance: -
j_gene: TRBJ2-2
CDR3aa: CASSWGTGGSGELFF
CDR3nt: TGTGCCAGCAGCTGGGGGACAGGGGGCTCCGGGGAGCTGTTTTTT

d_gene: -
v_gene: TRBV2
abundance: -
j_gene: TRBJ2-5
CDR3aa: CASSPGLPSSRETQYF
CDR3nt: TGTGCCAGCAGTCCGGGACTCCCCTCCAGTCGGGAGACCCAGTACTTC

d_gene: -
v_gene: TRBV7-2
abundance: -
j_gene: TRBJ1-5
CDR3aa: CASSLGLDSNQPQHF
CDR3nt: TGTGCCAGCAGCTTAGGACTAGATAGCAATCAGCCCCAGCATTTT

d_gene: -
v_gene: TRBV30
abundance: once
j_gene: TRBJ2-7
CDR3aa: CACAGPYEQYF
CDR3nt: TGTGCCTGCGCGGGACCCTACGAGCAGTACTTC

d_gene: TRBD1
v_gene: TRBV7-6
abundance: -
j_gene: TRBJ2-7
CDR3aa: CASSPFGGQGSYEQYF
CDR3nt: TGTGCCAGCAGCCCCTTTGGGGGACAGGGGTCCTACGAGCAGTACTTC